The source of this T cell receptor (beta chain) is a study of a mutant IDH1 vaccine in newly diagnosed glioma. Of note for this clone: Antigen specificity is unknown.

Sequencing used immunoSEQ multiplex PCR; TCRdb keeps in-frame clones, though not all of them. The table includes about 68,000 clones, less than 90% detected once. CDR1 is SGHTA and CDR2 is FQGTGA in the germline V gene. This CDR3 region has 16 residues. The V segment lost 3 bases and the J segment 4 bases; nucleotides outside the gene matches: 9. This sample's time point: week 35, safety follow-up. Each dose of the vaccine consisted of 300 ug of mutant IDH1 20-mer peptide, with topical imiquimod. The donor cohort comprised cases of new WHO grade 3 or 4 IDH1-mutant, ATRX-lost astrocytoma. The sequenced sample was PBMCs, obtained from a glioma patient whose treatment included an IDH1 peptide vaccine. The J gene is TRBJ1-5, the V gene TRBV7-3; 7 bases fit TRBD1. This clonotype was sampled from a man aged 18 to 30 with glioma. The CDR3 protein is CASSLSPTGYNQPQHF. The CDR3 bases are TGTGCCAGCAGCTTGTCTCCGACAGGGTATAATCAGCCCCAGCATTTT.